This T cell receptor beta chain originates from a study of CD8+CD57+ T cells in acquired aplastic anemia. Study background: Sorted CD4+ and CD8+ cells gave a mean 3.2 ug DNA, range 0.2 to 27.4 ug. General study results and limits: For CD8+ Simpson's diversity, patients and controls showed no significant difference.

CD8+CD57+ cell expansion, shown by flow cytometry, had occurred in the patients selected for sequencing. The patients all had a severe acquired aplastic anemia diagnosis. Therapy had not been given to patients before blood sampling. This CDR3 is built from 11 residues. Between the trimmed V and J ends, which lost 3 bases and 2 bases, there was a span of 4 bases. Germline loops: CDR1 DFQATT, CDR2 SNEGSKA (reference sequence). Profiling of TCR beta VDJ combinations and CDR3 sequences used genomic DNA as template. MiXCR, run by TCRdb on the reads, gives a single entry per CDR3 protein. This sample has over 150,000 distinct CDR3 sequences, with 52% found just once. As regards this clonotype: What it recognizes is unknown.

This receptor was identified in a human donor with aplastic anemia. The rearrangement links TRBV20-1 to TRBJ2-5; D remains unclear. The source material was sorted CD4+, CD8+, or CD8+CD57+ T cells (not recorded which) from PBMCs. The chain's CDR3 is CSASHQETQYF. The CDR3 DNA sequence: TGCAGTGCTAGCCATCAAGAGACCCAGTACTTC.